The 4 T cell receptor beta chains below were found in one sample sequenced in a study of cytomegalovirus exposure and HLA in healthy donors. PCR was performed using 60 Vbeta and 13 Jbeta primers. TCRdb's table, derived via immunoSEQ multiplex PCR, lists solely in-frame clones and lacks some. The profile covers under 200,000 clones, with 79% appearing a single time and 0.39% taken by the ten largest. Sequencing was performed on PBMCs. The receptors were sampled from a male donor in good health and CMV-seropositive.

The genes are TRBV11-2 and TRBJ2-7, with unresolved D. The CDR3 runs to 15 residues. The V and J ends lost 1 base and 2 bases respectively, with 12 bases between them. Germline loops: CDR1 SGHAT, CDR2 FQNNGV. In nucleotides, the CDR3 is TGTGCCAGCAGCTTAGCCGGAGCGCATCCCTACGAGCAGTACTTC. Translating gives CASSLAGAHPYEQYF.

For the CDR3, the DNA is TGTGCCAGCAGCTTAACGGCGGGGAGCTCCTACAATGAGCAGTTCTTC. It encodes CASSLTAGSSYNEQFF. The chain uses TRBV7-3 and TRBJ2-1, with a possible D match to TRBD2 (6 bases). V was clipped by 0 bases and J by 0 bases, with 9 bases between them. The CDR3 totals 16 residues. Germline V gene lookup returns CDR1 SGHTA and CDR2 FQGTGA.

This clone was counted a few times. CDR3 sequence (DNA): TGTGCCAGCAGCTGGGGCGGAGGGCTGAACACTGAAGCTTTCTTT. Its translation: CASSWGGGLNTEAFF. The chain is built from TRBV5-6 and TRBJ1-1, with D perhaps matching TRBD1 (5 bases). The CDR3 spans 15 residues. Germline V gene lookup returns CDR1 SGHDT and CDR2 YYEEEE. The V end was cut by 3 bases, the J end by 0 bases, with 12 bases between.

CDR3 in amino acids: CASSWKGSGWVADTQYF. CDR3 bases: TGTGCCAGCTCCTGGAAGGGGTCCGGATGGGTTGCAGATACGCAGTATTTT. This chain uses TRBV28 with TRBJ2-3, with D perhaps TRBD1 (5 bases). Germline V lookup: CDR1 MDHEN, CDR2 SYDVKM. CDR3 length: 17 residues. Trimming left V 8 bases short and J 4 bases short, with 25 bases between.